Reported below is one T cell receptor (beta chain). Antigen specificity is unknown. The entry originates in a study of T cells after yellow fever vaccination. Points from the study as a whole: Sorted repertoires could include abundant contaminating clonotypes from bulk cells.

Trimming cost V 5 bases and J 7 bases, with 8 bases left between them. CDR1 is SGHVS and CDR2 is FQNEAQ in the germline V gene. This CDR3 is 12 amino acids long. TCRdb re-derived calls from the 5' RACE reads in MiXCR, one entry per CDR3 protein. Counted here are around 600,000 distinct CDR3 sequences, roughly an eighth occurring once; the ten biggest clones make up under 15%. J is TRBJ2-2 and V is TRBV7-8; D possibly matches TRBD1 or TRBD2 (5 bases each). This receptor was obtained from a man younger than 40 who received the YFV17D yellow fever vaccine. Sequences were derived from PBMCs, sampled on the day of the yellow fever booster vaccination. The CDR3 bases are TGTGCCAGCAGCCGAGGGGACGGGGAGCTGTTTTTT. Its protein is CASSRGDGELFF.